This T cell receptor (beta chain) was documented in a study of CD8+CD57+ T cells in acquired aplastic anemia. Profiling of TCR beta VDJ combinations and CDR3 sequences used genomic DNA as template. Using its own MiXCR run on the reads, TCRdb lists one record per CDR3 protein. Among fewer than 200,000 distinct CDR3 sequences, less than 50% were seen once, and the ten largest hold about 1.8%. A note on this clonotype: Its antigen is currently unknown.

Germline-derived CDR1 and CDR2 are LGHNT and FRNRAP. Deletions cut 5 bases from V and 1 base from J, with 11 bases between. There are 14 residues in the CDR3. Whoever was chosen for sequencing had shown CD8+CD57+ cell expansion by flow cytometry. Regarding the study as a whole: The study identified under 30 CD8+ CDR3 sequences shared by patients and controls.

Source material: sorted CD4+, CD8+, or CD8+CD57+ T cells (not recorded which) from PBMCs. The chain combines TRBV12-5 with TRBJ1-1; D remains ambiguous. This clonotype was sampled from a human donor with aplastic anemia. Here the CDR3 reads CASGPSGGNTEAFF. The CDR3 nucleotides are TGTGCTAGTGGTCCTTCCGGTGGGAACACTGAAGCTTTCTTT.